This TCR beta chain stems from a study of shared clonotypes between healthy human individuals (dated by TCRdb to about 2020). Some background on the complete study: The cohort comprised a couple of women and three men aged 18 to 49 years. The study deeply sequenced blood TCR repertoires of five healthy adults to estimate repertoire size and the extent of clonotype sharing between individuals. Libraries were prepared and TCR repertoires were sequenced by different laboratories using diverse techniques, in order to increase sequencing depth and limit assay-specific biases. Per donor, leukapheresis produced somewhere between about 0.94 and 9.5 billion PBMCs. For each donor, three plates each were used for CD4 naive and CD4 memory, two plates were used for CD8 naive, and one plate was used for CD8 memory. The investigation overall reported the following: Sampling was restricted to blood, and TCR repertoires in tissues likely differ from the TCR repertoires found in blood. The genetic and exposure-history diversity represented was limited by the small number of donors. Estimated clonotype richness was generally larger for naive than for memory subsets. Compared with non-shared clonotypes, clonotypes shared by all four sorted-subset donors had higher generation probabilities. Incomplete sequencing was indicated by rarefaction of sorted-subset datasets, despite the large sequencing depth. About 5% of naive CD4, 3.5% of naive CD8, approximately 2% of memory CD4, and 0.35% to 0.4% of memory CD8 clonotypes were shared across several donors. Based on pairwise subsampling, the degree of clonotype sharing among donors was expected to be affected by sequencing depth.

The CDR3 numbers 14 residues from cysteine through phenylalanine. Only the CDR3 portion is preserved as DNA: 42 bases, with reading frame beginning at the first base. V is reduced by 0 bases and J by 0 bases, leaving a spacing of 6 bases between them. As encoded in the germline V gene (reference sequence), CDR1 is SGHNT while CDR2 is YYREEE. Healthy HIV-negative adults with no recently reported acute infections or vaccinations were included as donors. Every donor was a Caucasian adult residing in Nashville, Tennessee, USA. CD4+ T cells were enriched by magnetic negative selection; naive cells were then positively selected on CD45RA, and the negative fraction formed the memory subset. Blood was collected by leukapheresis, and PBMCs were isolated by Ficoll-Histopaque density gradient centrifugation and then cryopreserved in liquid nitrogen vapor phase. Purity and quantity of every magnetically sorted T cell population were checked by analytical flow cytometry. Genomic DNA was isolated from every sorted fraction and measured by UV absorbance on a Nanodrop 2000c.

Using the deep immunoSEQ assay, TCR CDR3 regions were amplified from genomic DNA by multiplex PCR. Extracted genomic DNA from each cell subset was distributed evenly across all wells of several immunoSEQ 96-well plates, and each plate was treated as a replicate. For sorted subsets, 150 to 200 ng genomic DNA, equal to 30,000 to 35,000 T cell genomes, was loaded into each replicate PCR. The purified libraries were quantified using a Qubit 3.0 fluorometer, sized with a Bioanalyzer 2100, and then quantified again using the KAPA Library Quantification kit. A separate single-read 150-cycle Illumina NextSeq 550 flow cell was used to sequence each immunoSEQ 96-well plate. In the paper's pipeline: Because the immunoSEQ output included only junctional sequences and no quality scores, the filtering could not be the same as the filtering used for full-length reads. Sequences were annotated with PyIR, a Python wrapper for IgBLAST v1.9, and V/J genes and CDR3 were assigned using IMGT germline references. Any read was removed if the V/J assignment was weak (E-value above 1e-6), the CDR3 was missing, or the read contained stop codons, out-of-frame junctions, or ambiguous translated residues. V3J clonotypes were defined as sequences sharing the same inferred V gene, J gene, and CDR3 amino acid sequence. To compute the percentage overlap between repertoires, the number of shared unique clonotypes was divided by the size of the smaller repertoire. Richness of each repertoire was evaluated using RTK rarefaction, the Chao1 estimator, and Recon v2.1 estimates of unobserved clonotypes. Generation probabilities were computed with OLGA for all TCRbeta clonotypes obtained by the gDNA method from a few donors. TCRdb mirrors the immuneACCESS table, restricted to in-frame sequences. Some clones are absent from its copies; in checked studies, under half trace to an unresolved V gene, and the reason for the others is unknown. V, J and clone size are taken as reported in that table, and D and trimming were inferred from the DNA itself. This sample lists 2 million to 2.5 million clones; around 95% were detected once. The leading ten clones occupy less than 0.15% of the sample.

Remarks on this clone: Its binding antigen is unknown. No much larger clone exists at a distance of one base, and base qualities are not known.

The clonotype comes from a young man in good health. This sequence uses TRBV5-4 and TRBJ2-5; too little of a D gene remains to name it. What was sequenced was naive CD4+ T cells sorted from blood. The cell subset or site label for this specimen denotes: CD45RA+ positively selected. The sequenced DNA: TGTGCCAGCAGCTTGGCACTGTACCAAGAGACCCAGTACTTC. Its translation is CASSLALYQETQYF.